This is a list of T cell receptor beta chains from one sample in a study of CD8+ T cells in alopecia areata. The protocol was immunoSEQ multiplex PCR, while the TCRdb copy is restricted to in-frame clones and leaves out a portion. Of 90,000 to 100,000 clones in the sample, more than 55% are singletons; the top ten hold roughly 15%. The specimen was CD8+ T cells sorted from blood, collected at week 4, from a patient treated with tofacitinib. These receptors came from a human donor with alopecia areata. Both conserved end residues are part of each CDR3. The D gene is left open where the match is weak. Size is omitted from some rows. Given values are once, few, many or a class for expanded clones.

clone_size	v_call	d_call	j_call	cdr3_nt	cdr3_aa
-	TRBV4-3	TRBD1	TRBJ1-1	TGCGCCAGCAGCCAAAACAGGGGAGTGAACACTGAAGCTTTCTTT	CASSQNRGVNTEAFF
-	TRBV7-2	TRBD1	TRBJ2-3	TGTGCCAGTACGGGACAGAGCACAGATACGCAGTATTTT	CASTGQSTDTQYF
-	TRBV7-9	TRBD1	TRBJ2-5	TGTGCCAGCAGCTTAGCCAGGGGGCAAGAGACCCAGTACTTC	CASSLARGQETQYF
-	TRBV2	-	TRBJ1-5	TGTGCCAGCAGGCCGGGGCGAGGACTTTTTCAGCCCCAGCATTTT	CASRPGRGLFQPQHF
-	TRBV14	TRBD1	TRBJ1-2	TGTGCCAGCAGCCCACAGGGGAACTATGGCTACACCTTC	CASSPQGNYGYTF
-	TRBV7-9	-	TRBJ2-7	TGTGCCAGCAGGACGGACCTTTACGAGCAGTACTTC	CASRTDLYEQYF
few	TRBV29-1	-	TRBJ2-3	TGCAGCGTTGAGTACCAGGACCAAGCAGATACGCAGTATTTT	CSVEYQDQADTQYF
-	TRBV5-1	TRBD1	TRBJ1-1	TGCGCCAGCAGCTTCGGACAGGGGTTCTCTGAAGCTTTCTTT	CASSFGQGFSEAFF
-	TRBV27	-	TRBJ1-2	TGTGCCAGCAGTACGGGAAACTATGGCTACACCTTC	CASSTGNYGYTF
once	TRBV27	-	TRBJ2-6	TGTGCCAGCAAGGCTGCCGGGGCCAACGTCCTGACTTTC	CASKAAGANVLTF
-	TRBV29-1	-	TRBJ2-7	TGCAGCGTTGAAGTAACGTCAGCCTACGAGCAGTACTTC	CSVEVTSAYEQYF
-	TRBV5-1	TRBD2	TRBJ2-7	TGCGCCAGCAGCGACCTGGCGGGGGGGATCTACGAGCAGTACTTC	CASSDLAGGIYEQYF
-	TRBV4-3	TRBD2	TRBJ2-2	TGCGCCAGCAGCCAAGATACGGGACTAGCGGGGGGCACCGGGGAGCTGTTTTTT	CASSQDTGLAGGTGELFF
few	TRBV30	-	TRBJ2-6	TGTGCCTGGAGCCACTTATCTGGGGCCAACGTCCTGACTTTC	CAWSHLSGANVLTF
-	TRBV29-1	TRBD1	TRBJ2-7	TGCAGCGTCGAGGGAGGGGACAGGGGGTTTTACGAGCAGTACTTC	CSVEGGDRGFYEQYF
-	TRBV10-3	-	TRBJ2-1	TGTGCCATCAGCCCGGGACCCAGGCTTGAGCAGTTCTTC	CAISPGPRLEQFF
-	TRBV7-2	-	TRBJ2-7	TGTGCCAGCAGCTTTTCCAGCATAGGCTACGAGCAGTACTTC	CASSFSSIGYEQYF
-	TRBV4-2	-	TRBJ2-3	TGTGCCAGCAGCCAATATCTGACAGATACGCAGTATTTT	CASSQYLTDTQYF
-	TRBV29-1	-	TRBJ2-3	TGCAGCGTTGAAGGATCAAGCACAGATACGCAGTATTTT	CSVEGSSTDTQYF
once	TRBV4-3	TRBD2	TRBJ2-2	TGCGCCAGCAGCCTCCAAGCGGGGGCGAACACCGGGGAGCTGTTTTTT	CASSLQAGANTGELFF
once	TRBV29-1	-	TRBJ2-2	TGCAGCGACACCGACAGGGAGGGCACCGGGGAGCTGTTTTTT	CSDTDREGTGELFF
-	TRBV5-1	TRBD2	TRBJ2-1	TGCGCCAGCAGCTTGGAAGGGGGACTAGCGGGAAAACACAATGAGCAGTTCTTC	CASSLEGGLAGKHNEQFF
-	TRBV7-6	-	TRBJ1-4	TGTGCCAGCAGCGCCTCAGGGTTTAATGAAAAACTGTTTTTT	CASSASGFNEKLFF
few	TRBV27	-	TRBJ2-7	TGTGCCAGCAGTTTCCATGGTGGCGAGCAGTACTTC	CASSFHGGEQYF
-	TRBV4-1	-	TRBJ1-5	TGCGCCAGCAGCCTATCCCCGACAGAGAATCAGCCCCAGCATTTT	CASSLSPTENQPQHF
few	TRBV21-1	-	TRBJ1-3	TGTGCCAGCAACCGGGGTTCTGGAAACACCATATATTTT	CASNRGSGNTIYF
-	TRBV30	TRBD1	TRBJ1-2	TGTGCCTGTGGACAGGGGGCCGCGGGGTATGGCTACACCTTC	CACGQGAAGYGYTF
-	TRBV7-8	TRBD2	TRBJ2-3	TGTGCCAGCAGCTTAGAACACATGACGAGCGGGGGGACGAGCACAGATACGCAGTATTTT	CASSLEHMTSGGTSTDTQYF
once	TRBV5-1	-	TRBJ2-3	TGCGCCAGCAGCTTCTGGACTACTAGCACAGATACGCAGTATTTT	CASSFWTTSTDTQYF
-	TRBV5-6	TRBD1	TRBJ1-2	TGTGCCAGCAGCTTGGAGTCAGGGGGTCGTAGCTACACCTTC	CASSLESGGRSYTF
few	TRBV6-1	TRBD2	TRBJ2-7	TGTGCCAGCAGTGAAGGGACTAGCGGGGCGTACGAGCAGTACTTC	CASSEGTSGAYEQYF
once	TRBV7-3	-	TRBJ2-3	TGTGCCAGCAGCTTAACGGGCCCGACAGATACGCAGTATTTT	CASSLTGPTDTQYF
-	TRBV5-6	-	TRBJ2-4	TGTGCCAGCAGCTTGGGAGCTACAGGAGCCAAAAACATTCAGTACTTC	CASSLGATGAKNIQYF
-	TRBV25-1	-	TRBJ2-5	TGTGCCAGCAGTGAATGGCAGGTGGGAGAGACCCAGTACTTC	CASSEWQVGETQYF
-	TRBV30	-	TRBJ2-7	TGTGCCTGGAGTACGGACAGCTACGAGCAGTACTTC	CAWSTDSYEQYF
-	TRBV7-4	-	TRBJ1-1	TGTGCCAGCAGCCCCAGGAGGGAAATGAACACTGAAGCTTTCTTT	CASSPRREMNTEAFF
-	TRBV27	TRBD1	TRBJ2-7	TGTGCCAGCAGGGGCTTTTTTGAGACAGGGGCCTACGAGCAGTACTTC	CASRGFFETGAYEQYF
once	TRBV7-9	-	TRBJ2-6	TGTGCCACCGGACAGTCGGACTCTGGGGCCAACGTCCTGACTTTC	CATGQSDSGANVLTF
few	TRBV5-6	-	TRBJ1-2	TGTGCCAGCAGCTTGTATGGGGCAGCCGCTAACTTC	CASSLYGAAANF
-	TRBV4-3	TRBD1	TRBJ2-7	TGCGCCAGCAGCCAAGCCAGTGACAGGGCCTCCTACGAGCAGTACTTC	CASSQASDRASYEQYF
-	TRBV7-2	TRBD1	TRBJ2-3	TGTGCCAGCAGCGATAGACAGGGGTATAGCACAGATACGCAGTATTTT	CASSDRQGYSTDTQYF
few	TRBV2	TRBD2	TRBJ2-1	TGTGCCAGGAAAGCGGGAGGGCTGCGTAACAATGAGCAGTTCTTC	CARKAGGLRNNEQFF
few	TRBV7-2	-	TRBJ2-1	TGTGCCAGCAGCTTAGTCGGTCCAGGTGGGGAGAATGAGCAGTTCTTC	CASSLVGPGGENEQFF
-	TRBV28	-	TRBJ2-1	TGTGCCGCACAGGGCAATGAGCAGTTCTTC	CAAQGNEQFF
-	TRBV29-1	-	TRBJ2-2	TGCAGCGTCCCCAACCCACAGGGCTCCGGGGAGCTGTTTTTT	CSVPNPQGSGELFF
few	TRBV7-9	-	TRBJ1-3	TGTGCCAGCAGCTTAGGACCCTCATCCTCTGGAAACACCATATATTTT	CASSLGPSSSGNTIYF
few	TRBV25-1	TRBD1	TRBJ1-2	TGTGCCAGCAGTTTGACCCACGGACAGGAAGGGGGCTACACCTTC	CASSLTHGQEGGYTF
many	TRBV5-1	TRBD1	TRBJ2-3	TGCGCCAGCAGCTTGGAAGCAGGGGGCCTCCTCACAGATACGCAGTATTTT	CASSLEAGGLLTDTQYF
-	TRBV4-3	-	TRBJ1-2	TGCGCCAGCAGCCAAGGCACGGGCAACCCTAACTATGGCTACACCTTC	CASSQGTGNPNYGYTF